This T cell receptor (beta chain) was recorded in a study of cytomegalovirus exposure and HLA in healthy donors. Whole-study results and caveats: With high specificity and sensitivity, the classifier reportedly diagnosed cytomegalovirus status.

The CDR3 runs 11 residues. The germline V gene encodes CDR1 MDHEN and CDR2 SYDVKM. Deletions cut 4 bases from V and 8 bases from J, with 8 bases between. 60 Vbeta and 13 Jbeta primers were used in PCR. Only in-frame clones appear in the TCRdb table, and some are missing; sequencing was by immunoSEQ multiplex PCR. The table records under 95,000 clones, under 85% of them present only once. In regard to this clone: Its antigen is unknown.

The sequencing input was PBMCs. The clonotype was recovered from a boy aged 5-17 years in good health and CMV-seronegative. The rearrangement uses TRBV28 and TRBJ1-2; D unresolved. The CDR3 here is CASSSLEGYTF. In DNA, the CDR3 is TGTGCCAGCAGTTCCCTCGAGGGCTACACCTTC.